This T cell receptor beta chain derives from a study of response to subunit inactivated influenza vaccine. One entry per CDR3 protein, called by TCRdb with MiXCR from the RT-PCR reads. The sample has about 190,000 distinct CDR3 sequences, over 13% seen once. Study observations and caveats: There was a suggestion from the authors that each seasonal influenza vaccination recruits few new T cells.

Losses at the gene ends were 5 bases for V and 9 bases for J; bases not matched to a gene: 12. There are 15 residues in the CDR3. Per germline, CDR1 DFQATT and CDR2 SNEGSKA (reference sequence). This clonotype was seen a few times. Its specificity is unknown. The TCR was taken from a man aged 50 or older who received an inactivated influenza vaccine. The sequenced sample was CD8+ T cells sorted from PBMCs, obtained more than 4 days after vaccination. This rearrangement joins TRBV20-1 to TRBJ1-6, with 8 bases matching TRBD1. The CDR3 bases are TGCAGTGCTGCCCTTTTGGGACAGGACAGTTCACCCCTCCACTTT. It encodes CSAALLGQDSSPLHF.